What follows are 28 T cell receptor beta chains derived from one specimen sequenced in a study of blood T cell repertoires in COVID-19. Clones were read by immunoSEQ multiplex PCR, and TCRdb kept only the in-frame ones, dropping some. The data hold about 110,000 clones, with 88% observed a single time. Sequenced sample: peripheral blood. These receptors came from a woman aged 45-60 years with active or convalescent COVID-19.

This clone was found a few times. The gene calls are TRBV5-1 and TRBJ2-7; 10 bases fit TRBD2. This CDR3 comprises 15 residues. Germline CDR1 reads SGHRS; CDR2 reads YFSETQ. V was clipped by 2 bases and J by 2 bases; unmatched bases: 4. The CDR3 region has the DNA TGCGCCAGCAGCTTTTCCGGGACTAGCGCCTACGAGCAGTACTTC. Its translation is CASSFSGTSAYEQYF.

This clone was counted a single time. The chain carries TRBV11-3 and TRBJ1-4, with TRBD1 matching over 7 bases. Trimming cost V 1 base and J 11 bases; bases outside gene matches: 4. CDR3 size: 13 residues. CDR1 is SGHNT, CDR2 YENEEA, per germline. DNA for the CDR3: TGTGCCAGCAGCTTAGGGACAGGAGGCAAACTGTTTTTT. This gives the protein CASSLGTGGKLFF.

The J gene is TRBJ2-5, the V gene TRBV7-2; 8 nucleotides line up with TRBD1. CDR3 size: 14 residues. Germline CDR1 is SGHTA and CDR2 is FQGNSA. V was pared by 3 bases and J by 2 bases, with 2 bases of the junction left unmatched. CDR3 nucleotides: TGTGCCAGCAGCTTCACAGGGGGGCAAGAGACCCAGTACTTC. It yields the protein CASSFTGGQETQYF.

V and J are TRBV9 and TRBJ2-5, with 8 nucleotides matching TRBD1. Germline V gives CDR1 SGDLS, CDR2 YYNGEE. Trimming cost V 4 bases and J 5 bases; bases outside gene matches: 7. The CDR3 covers 14 residues. The CDR3 loop reads CASSSGGRVETQYF. CDR3 in DNA: TGTGCCAGCAGCTCAGGGGGCAGGGTTGAGACCCAGTACTTC.

The J gene is TRBJ2-2, the V gene TRBV25-1; TRBD1 aligns across 8 bases. Germline CDR1 reads MGHDK; CDR2 reads SYGVNS. This CDR3 has 15 residues. V gave up 4 bases and J gave up 3 bases; unmatched junction bases: 4. The CDR3 spells CASSAMTGDTGELFF. CDR3 in DNA: TGTGCCAGCAGTGCCATGACAGGGGACACCGGGGAGCTGTTTTTT.

This rearrangement joins TRBV7-2 to TRBJ1-1; D is perhaps TRBD1 (5 bases). The CDR3 has 14 residues. From germline, CDR1 is SGHTA and CDR2 FQGNSA. Between the trimmed V and J ends, which lost 2 bases and 5 bases, there was a span of 12 bases. The chain's CDR3 is CASSLFGGRTEAFF. The CDR3 nucleotides read TGTGCCAGCAGCTTATTCGGGGGACGGACTGAAGCTTTCTTT.

V and J are TRBV7-9 and TRBJ1-1; 7 bases align to TRBD1. Losses at the gene ends were 0 bases for V and 3 bases for J; bases not matched to a gene: 10. This CDR3 comprises 17 residues. Germline V gene sequence: CDR1 SEHNR, CDR2 FQNEAQ (reference sequence). CDR3 loop: CASSLARYRGGHTEAFF. The CDR3 DNA reads TGTGCCAGCAGCTTAGCCCGCTACAGGGGAGGTCACACTGAAGCTTTCTTT.

Only one count was recorded for this clone. The V call is TRBV2, the J call TRBJ2-5; perhaps TRBD2 as D (6 bases). The CDR3 totals 15 residues. CDR1 and CDR2 (germline): SNHLY, FYNNEI. Trimming removed 6 bases from V and 5 bases from J, with 19 bases in between. CDR3 residues: CASRGDFHRGETQYF. CDR3 in DNA: TGTGCCAGCAGAGGGGACTTTCATCGGGGTGAGACCCAGTACTTC.

Notes on this clone: Other DNA sequences in the sample encode the same CDR3. The rearrangement joins TRBV3-1 (or the pseudogene TRBV3-2) to TRBJ2-1; 10 bases match TRBD2. V gave up 6 bases and J gave up 6 bases; unmatched junction bases: 8. Germline CDR1 reads LGHDT; CDR2 reads YNNKEL (reference sequence). CDR3 length equals 15 residues. As DNA, the CDR3 is TGTGCCAGCAGTCCGACTAGCGGGTCAATCAATGAGCAGTTCTTC. Protein product: CASSPTSGSINEQFF.

V gene TRBV5-1 combines with J gene TRBJ2-7; TRBD2 agrees at 8 bases. This CDR3 region has 16 residues. Trimming cost V 1 base and J 5 bases; bases outside gene matches: 11. From germline, CDR1 is SGHRS and CDR2 YFSETQ. CDR3 DNA sequence: TGCGCCAGCAGCTTGCGTCCTGGGACTAGGGGGGACGAGCAGTACTTC. It translates to CASSLRPGTRGDEQYF.

This rearrangement joins TRBV11-3 to TRBJ1-1; 10 bases are shared with TRBD1. V was pared by 5 bases and J by 6 bases, with 24 bases of the junction left unmatched. This CDR3 region has 20 residues. Germline V gives CDR1 SGHNT, CDR2 YENEEA. The CDR3 protein is CASSPPRRQGAKQKNSEAFF. Written as DNA, the CDR3 is TGTGCCAGCAGCCCCCCCCGACGACAGGGGGCGAAGCAAAAAAACTCTGAAGCTTTCTTT.

The V call is TRBV5-1, the J call TRBJ2-3; 8 bases map to TRBD2. Germline V gene sequence: CDR1 SGHRS, CDR2 YFSETQ. V lost 6 bases, J lost 3 bases, and 9 bases stayed unmatched. This CDR3 region has 15 residues. The CDR3, as DNA: TGCGCCAGCATCGCTGGACTAGCTGGAACAGATACGCAGTATTTT. This sequence encodes CASIAGLAGTDTQYF.

This chain links TRBV6-6 with TRBJ2-7; weak D call: TRBD2 (5 bases). V shed 1 base and J shed 5 bases, with 18 bases lying between them. Germline V gene data show CDR1 as MNHNY and CDR2 as SVGAGI (reference sequence). The CDR3 sequence is 16 residues long. This CDR3 reads CASSYWEMTHLHEQYF. The CDR3 DNA reads as TGTGCCAGCAGTTACTGGGAGATGACCCACCTACACGAGCAGTACTTC.

The chain carries TRBV6-2 or TRBV6-3 and TRBJ2-3, with D tentatively TRBD2 (6 bases). Germline CDR1 is MNHEY and CDR2 is SVGEGT. This CDR3 contains 16 residues. The ends were cut back, 4 bases at V and 1 base at J, with 15 bases in the middle. This CDR3 reads CASSSRPPSGTDTQYF. The CDR3 DNA sequence: TGTGCCAGCAGTTCAAGGCCTCCTAGCGGCACAGATACGCAGTATTTT.

This chain links TRBV10-2 with TRBJ1-1; weak D call: TRBD1 (6 bases). Per germline, CDR1 WSHSY and CDR2 SAAADI. This CDR3 has 15 residues. V gave up 6 bases and J gave up 4 bases, with 18 bases separating them. The CDR3 DNA is TGCGCCAGCAGAATTACTAACAGGGCCGGCACTGAAGCTTTCTTT. Translating gives CASRITNRAGTEAFF.

The chain combines TRBV20-1 with TRBJ2-1; D not certain. V lost 3 bases and J lost 0, with 12 bases in between. Germline CDR1 DFQATT, CDR2 SNEGSKA (reference sequence). The CDR3 is 15 amino acids. The CDR3 reads CSASWAGNSYNEQFF. As DNA, the CDR3 is TGCAGTGCTAGTTGGGCTGGAAACTCCTACAATGAGCAGTTCTTC.

CDR3 in amino acids: CASSPLGGVETQYF. The CDR3 coding sequence is TGTGCCAGCAGCCCCTTAGGGGGGGTTGAGACCCAGTACTTC. This sequence joins TRBV3-1 (or the pseudogene TRBV3-2) and TRBJ2-5; D might be TRBD2 (7 bases). V gave up 4 bases and J gave up 5 bases, with 14 bases separating them. The germline V gene has CDR1 LGHDT and CDR2 YNNKEL (reference sequence). The CDR3 spans 14 residues.

The chain has TRBV9 and TRBJ2-5; 9 bases are shared with TRBD2. Germline trimming cut 4 bases from V and 5 bases from J; bases unmatched to any gene: 15. Germline CDR1 SGDLS, CDR2 YYNGEE. The CDR3 extends over 17 amino acids. This CDR3 reads CASSPQVGGRAGETQYF. The CDR3 coding sequence is TGTGCCAGCAGCCCCCAGGTTGGCGGGAGGGCCGGTGAGACCCAGTACTTC.

J is TRBJ2-1 and V is TRBV6-6; maybe TRBD2 (5 bases). CDR1 MNHNY and CDR2 SVGAGI come from the germline V gene (reference sequence). Trimming took 4 bases from V and 9 from J, leaving 10 bases between them. This CDR3 contains 12 residues. The CDR3 protein is CASSSEGSEQFF. The CDR3 DNA reads as TGTGCCAGCAGTTCCGAAGGGAGTGAGCAGTTCTTC.

The chain joins TRBV28 to TRBJ1-3; the D is unclear. Germline CDR1 MDHEN, CDR2 SYDVKM. V lost 7 bases to trimming and J lost 0 bases, with 10 bases between them. The CDR3 is 14 amino acids. CDR3 bases: TGTGCCAGCAACCCTCCCGGCTCTGGAAACACCATATATTTT. It is translated as CASNPPGSGNTIYF. Complete variable domain (other parts from reference TRBV28 and TRBJ1-3): DVKVTQSSRYLVKRTGEKVFLECVQDMDHENMFWYRQDPGLGLRLIYFSYDVKMKEKGDIPEGYSVSREKKERFSLILESASTNQTSMYLCASNPPGSGNTIYFGEGSWLTVV.

The chain is built from TRBV18 and TRBJ2-1, with 7 bases lining up with TRBD1. J gave up 3 bases and V 0 bases, and 2 bases lay outside the gene matches. CDR3 length: 15 amino acids. Germline CDR1 and CDR2: KGHSH and LQKENI. The CDR3 protein is CASSPPGTVYNEQFF. For the CDR3, the DNA is TGTGCCAGCTCACCACCAGGGACAGTCTACAATGAGCAGTTCTTC. The variable domain in full, completed from reference TRBV18 and TRBJ2-1, reads NAGVMQNPRHLVRRRGQEARLRCSPMKGHSHVYWYRQLPEEGLKFMVYLQKENIIDESGMPKERFSAEFPKEGPSILRIQQVVRGDSAAYFCASSPPGTVYNEQFFGPGTRLTVL.

The chain employs TRBV7-8 and TRBJ2-5; 7 nucleotides line up with TRBD1. The junction had 4 bases not matched to a gene; V was cut back by 1 base and J by 5 bases. Germline loops: CDR1 SGHVS, CDR2 FQNEAQ. This CDR3 spans 14 amino acids. The chain's CDR3 is CASSLVAQGETQYF. The CDR3 DNA reads as TGTGCCAGCAGCTTAGTTGCACAGGGGGAGACCCAGTACTTC.

The V call is TRBV29-1, the J call TRBJ2-7; the match to TRBD1 covers 8 bases. J gave up 3 bases and V 6 bases, and 7 bases lay outside the gene matches. CDR1 SQVTM and CDR2 ANQGSEA come from the germline V gene. This CDR3 region has 13 residues. The DNA for the CDR3 is TGCAGCGTGACGGGGACAGGAGTCTACGAGCAGTACTTC. It yields the protein CSVTGTGVYEQYF.

This clone was seen a single time. The chain uses TRBV7-9 and TRBJ2-2; TRBD1 might be the D (6 bases). The CDR3 covers 15 residues. Per germline, CDR1 SEHNR and CDR2 FQNEAQ (reference sequence). Deletions cut 0 bases from V and 6 bases from J, with 11 bases between. The CDR3 loop is CASSLATGAAGELFF. CDR3 coding DNA: TGTGCCAGCAGCTTAGCGACAGGAGCGGCCGGGGAGCTGTTTTTT.

The gene calls are TRBV3-1 (or the pseudogene TRBV3-2) and TRBJ1-5; D call uncertain. Germline V gene sequence: CDR1 LGHDT, CDR2 YNNKEL (reference sequence). The V gene lost 2 bases and the J gene lost 3 bases, with 5 bases spanning the gap. The CDR3 has 13 amino acids. The CDR3 here is CASSQSLNQPQHF. The CDR3 DNA is TGTGCCAGCAGCCAATCCCTCAATCAGCCCCAGCATTTT.

The rearrangement links TRBV19 to TRBJ2-2; TRBD2 agrees at 8 bases. The length of the CDR3 is 16 residues. V lost 5 bases to trimming and J lost 4 bases; unmatched junction nucleotides: 9. Germline V CDR1 and CDR2: LNHDA, SQIVND (reference sequence). In DNA form, the CDR3 reads TGTGCCAGTAGTCTTTCAGCGGGAGCCTCCACCGGGGAGCTGTTTTTT. Its translation: CASSLSAGASTGELFF.

The chain combines TRBV28 with TRBJ2-2, with 12 bases aligning to TRBD2. The germline V gene has CDR1 MDHEN and CDR2 SYDVKM. The V segment lost 4 bases and the J segment 6 bases; nucleotides outside the gene matches: 3. The CDR3 contains 15 residues. In DNA form, the CDR3 reads TGTGCCAGCAGTTCTAGCGGGAGGGCCTCCGGGGAGCTGTTTTTT. It specifies CASSSSGRASGELFF.

Note on this clone: This is likely a read error, given that the CDR3 carries no conserved phenylalanine or tryptophan at its end. It is unclear where the CDR3 begins or ends on the DNA, so no DNA is shown, and the CDR3 is as TCRdb lists it. The V call is TRBV11-2, the J call TRBJ2-7; the D call in the table, TRBD2, was not verified against the DNA. The CDR3 is 12 residues long, ends included. CDR1 and CDR2 (germline): SGHAT, FQNNGV. The CDR3 protein is CASSLSVSGILL.